Below, one T cell receptor (beta chain) is given with its context. Its antigen is not identified. PCR was performed a second time for about 7 to 12 cycles using a sample-barcoded 5' primer and a J-beta primer mix. Sequencing recovered at least 2.5 million CDR3-containing paired-end reads from each sample. TCRdb passed the 5' RACE reads through MiXCR, listing each CDR3 protein once. This sample has 1.5 million to 2 million distinct CDR3 sequences; around 42% occur once, and the top ten carry around 23%. These data belong to a study of blood T cells in healthy people across ages. Study-level findings and limits: Naive T cell percentage by flow cytometry tracked strongly with beta diversity. PBMCs went unsorted, and a conclusive naive versus antigen-experienced comparison was therefore prevented.

The sample was blood. This clonotype was sampled from a human donor in good health.

The CDR3 region is CASSISAFIQETQYF. The CDR3 DNA reads TGTGCCAGCAGCATCTCAGCGTTCATCCAAGAGACCCAGTACTTC. This sequence joins TRBV7-2 and TRBJ2-4; D is uncertain. With the DNA end fitting TRBJ2-5 better, the J assignment may be wrong. Germline V gene lookup returns CDR1 SGHTA and CDR2 FQGNSA. The CDR3 is 15 amino acids.